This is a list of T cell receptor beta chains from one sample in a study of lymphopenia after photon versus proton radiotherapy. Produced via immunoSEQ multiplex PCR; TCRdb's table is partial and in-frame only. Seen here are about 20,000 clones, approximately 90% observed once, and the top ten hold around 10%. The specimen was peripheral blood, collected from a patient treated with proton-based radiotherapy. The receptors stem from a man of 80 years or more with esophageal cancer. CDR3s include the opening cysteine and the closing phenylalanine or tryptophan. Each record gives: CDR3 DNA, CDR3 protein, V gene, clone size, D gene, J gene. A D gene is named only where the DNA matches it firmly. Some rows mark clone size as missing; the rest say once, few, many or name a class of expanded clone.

DNA: TGTGCCAGCAGCGCCCCGACAGGGGGGATCGAGACCCAGTACTTC
CDR3: CASSAPTGGIETQYF
V: TRBV5-4
size: .
D: TRBD1
J: TRBJ2-5

DNA: TGTGCTAGCAGCCGGGTTTCAGCGGGGGGGCCCGGGGAGCTGTTTTTT
CDR3: CASSRVSAGGPGELFF
V: TRBV7-7
size: .
D: TRBD2
J: TRBJ2-2

DNA: TGCGCCAGCAGCGGAGTTGTTGGAAACACCATATATTTT
CDR3: CASSGVVGNTIYF
V: TRBV4-1
size: .
D: .
J: TRBJ1-3

DNA: TGTGCCAGCAGCGATTACTACGAGCAGTACTTC
CDR3: CASSDYYEQYF
V: TRBV6-1
size: .
D: .
J: TRBJ2-7

DNA: TGTGCCAGCAGTATGTCGGGGGGCAATCAGCCCCAGCATTTT
CDR3: CASSMSGGNQPQHF
V: TRBV2
size: .
D: .
J: TRBJ1-5

DNA: TGTGCCTGGACCCCATCGGGACAGGGGACCGGGGAGCTGTTTTTT
CDR3: CAWTPSGQGTGELFF
V: TRBV30
size: .
D: TRBD1
J: TRBJ2-2

DNA: TGTGCCAGCAGTCCCTCGGTGAGGGGCGGGGAGCTGTTTTTT
CDR3: CASSPSVRGGELFF
V: TRBV6-5
size: .
D: .
J: TRBJ2-2

DNA: TGTGCCAGCAGTTTAGGACTAGCGGGTCACGGTAGCACAGATACGCAGTATTTT
CDR3: CASSLGLAGHGSTDTQYF
V: TRBV27
size: .
D: TRBD2
J: TRBJ2-3

DNA: TGTGCCATCAGTGGCTCGAGGAGCGGGAGCTCCTACAATGAGCAGTTCTTC
CDR3: CAISGSRSGSSYNEQFF
V: TRBV10-3
size: .
D: TRBD2
J: TRBJ2-1

DNA: TGTGCCAGCACCTTGGGGCTTAGGGGCACCTACAATGAGCAGTTCTTC
CDR3: CASTLGLRGTYNEQFF
V: TRBV5-6
size: once
D: .
J: TRBJ2-1

DNA: TGTGCCAGCAGCCCGACAGGGAACACCGGGGAGCTGTTTTTT
CDR3: CASSPTGNTGELFF
V: TRBV7-3
size: once
D: .
J: TRBJ2-2

DNA: TGTGCCAGTGCCCCCTCCCGGACTAGCGGGTCCTACGAGCAGTACTTC
CDR3: CASAPSRTSGSYEQYF
V: TRBV19
size: .
D: TRBD2
J: TRBJ2-7

DNA: TGTGCCAGCAGCCATCCGGGACACAACTTGCAGTACTTC
CDR3: CASSHPGHNLQYF
V: TRBV7-9
size: .
D: .
J: TRBJ2-7

DNA: TGTGCCAGCAGTTTAACACCCGGGCGATACCAGGGCGAGCAGTACTTC
CDR3: CASSLTPGRYQGEQYF
V: TRBV27
size: .
D: .
J: TRBJ2-7

DNA: TGTGCCAGCAGCGTGGGGGATTTATCTAGGGGGTACACTGAAGCTTTCTTT
CDR3: CASSVGDLSRGYTEAFF
V: TRBV9
size: once
D: .
J: TRBJ1-1

DNA: TGTGCCAGCAGCTTAGGCCTGCGAACCCTTCTCTACAATGAGCAGTTCTTC
CDR3: CASSLGLRTLLYNEQFF
V: TRBV7-9
size: .
D: .
J: TRBJ2-1

DNA: TGTGCCAGCAGTTACTCCCGGACAGGGGGCCTGACTGGCTACACCTTC
CDR3: CASSYSRTGGLTGYTF
V: TRBV6-5
size: .
D: TRBD1
J: TRBJ1-2

DNA: TGTGCCAGCAGCTCAGGACGGTTAGATACGCAGTATTTT
CDR3: CASSSGRLDTQYF
V: TRBV11-3
size: .
D: .
J: TRBJ2-3

DNA: TGTGCCACCAGCAGAGGGGACAGCCAAGAGACCCAGTACTTC
CDR3: CATSRGDSQETQYF
V: TRBV15
size: .
D: TRBD1
J: TRBJ2-5

DNA: TGTGCCAGCAGCTTGTCCGGGTCCGGCAATGAGCAGTTCTTC
CDR3: CASSLSGSGNEQFF
V: TRBV5-8
size: .
D: .
J: TRBJ2-1

DNA: TGTGCCAGCAGTGAAAGTGAACGTTTAGGGAAACTGTTTTTT
CDR3: CASSESERLGKLFF
V: TRBV25-1
size: .
D: .
J: TRBJ1-4

DNA: TGTGCCAGCAGCTTAGAAGGGAACACTGAAGCTTTCTTT
CDR3: CASSLEGNTEAFF
V: TRBV7-9
size: .
D: .
J: TRBJ1-1

DNA: TGTGCCAGCAGCACCAGCGGGCGGGGAGGGCGAGGCTACACCTTC
CDR3: CASSTSGRGGRGYTF
V: TRBV9
size: .
D: .
J: TRBJ1-2

DNA: TGTGCCAGCAGCTTAGATGGAGACCCCGTTTACGAGCAGTACTTC
CDR3: CASSLDGDPVYEQYF
V: TRBV7-9
size: .
D: .
J: TRBJ2-7

DNA: TGTGCCAGTAGTATGAGACAGGTCTATGGCTACACCTTC
CDR3: CASSMRQVYGYTF
V: TRBV19
size: .
D: .
J: TRBJ1-2

DNA: TGTGCCAGCAGTATCTCCAGGGGGCATAGTGAAGCTTTCTTT
CDR3: CASSISRGHSEAFF
V: TRBV6-1
size: .
D: TRBD1
J: TRBJ1-1

DNA: TGCGCCAGCAGGAAGACAGGGGGACGGGATGAAAAACTGTTTTTT
CDR3: CASRKTGGRDEKLFF
V: TRBV5-1
size: .
D: TRBD1
J: TRBJ1-4

DNA: TGTGCCAGTAGTGTTACAGGGGGGTACGAGCAGTACTTC
CDR3: CASSVTGGYEQYF
V: TRBV19
size: .
D: TRBD1
J: TRBJ2-7

DNA: TGTGCCAGCAGCCCTAACCTAGCGAGGAACACCGGGGAGCTGTTTTTT
CDR3: CASSPNLARNTGELFF
V: TRBV7-7
size: .
D: .
J: TRBJ2-2

DNA: TGTGCCAGCAGCGTAGGGCCTAACACAGATACGCAGTATTTT
CDR3: CASSVGPNTDTQYF
V: TRBV9
size: few
D: .
J: TRBJ2-3

DNA: TGTGCCAGCAGCGTAGCGACAGGAATGGATCAGCCCCAGCATTTT
CDR3: CASSVATGMDQPQHF
V: TRBV7-8
size: .
D: .
J: TRBJ1-5

DNA: TGTGCCAGCAGCTTGGGACAGCGAGCCAAAAACATTCAGTACTTC
CDR3: CASSLGQRAKNIQYF
V: TRBV7-2
size: .
D: TRBD1
J: TRBJ2-4

DNA: TGTGCCAGTAGTTCGATTTACAATGAGCAGTTCTTC
CDR3: CASSSIYNEQFF
V: TRBV19
size: .
D: .
J: TRBJ2-1

DNA: TGTGCCAGCAGCTCGGACAGCAAGACCTACGAGCAGTACTTC
CDR3: CASSSDSKTYEQYF
V: TRBV7-2
size: .
D: .
J: TRBJ2-7

DNA: TGTGCCTGGGAACTCCAGGGCACAGATACGCAGTATTTT
CDR3: CAWELQGTDTQYF
V: TRBV30
size: once
D: .
J: TRBJ2-3